Below, one T cell receptor beta chain is given with its context. What it binds is unknown. CDR1 and CDR2 (germline): SGHRS, YFSETQ. V lost 4 bases, J lost 6 bases, and 10 bases stayed unmatched. The CDR3 spans 17 residues. Oncomine TCR Beta short-read sequencing was applied to DNA from cultured CD4+ T cells. Genomic DNA was drawn out of CD4+ T cells grown in culture. TCRdb recomputed calls from the PCR reads with MiXCR, one row per CDR3 protein. This repertoire shows under 25,000 distinct CDR3 sequences, around 55% found once; its top ten account for 6% to 7.5%. The data stem from a study of vaccination and CD4 T cells after COVID-19. Whole-study context: Investigators took post-vaccine samples a median roughly 72 days after dose two, within a range of 14 to 241.

Treatment here: approximately 11-day PBMC culture with coronavirus spike peptide pools or control peptides (ViraFEST assay). The material sequenced was CD4+ T cells from blood, cultured in vitro. V is TRBV5-1 and J is TRBJ1-6, with 10 bases aligning to TRBD1. This receptor was obtained from a human donor who had recovered from COVID-19. CDR3 protein: CASSQYGTGVVNSPLHF. The CDR3 nucleotides read TGCGCCAGCAGCCAATATGGGACAGGGGTAGTTAATTCACCCCTCCACTTT.